This TCR beta chain originates from a study of spatial heterogeneity in lung cancer. Overall study context: Alpha-chain sequences were detected in numbers that were consistently lower than beta-chain sequences.

Time point reported: sample taken at primary tumor resection. The sequenced material consisted of unsorted whole RNA from tumor, nontumor lung or frozen PBMC. Carried by each TCR cDNA molecule was a unique molecular identifier. TCRdb itself ran the 5' RACE reads through MiXCR, one entry per CDR3 protein. This sample yields over 50,000 distinct CDR3 sequences, of which roughly 6.4% are seen a single time; roughly 14% belongs to the top ten. CDR3 length equals 15 residues. Germline values: CDR1 SGDLS, CDR2 YYNGEE. Trimming took off 0 bases at V and 2 bases at J, with 10 bases between the two ends. The study's findings and limits: Circulating ubiquitous expanded tumor TCRs were observed more frequently at resection than at follow-up.

This clonotype was seen repeatedly, ten times or more. What it binds is unknown. The material sequenced was PBMCs, taken at surgery. J is TRBJ2-3 and V is TRBV9; no firm D call. The TCR sequence derives from a female donor with early-stage non-small cell lung cancer. In DNA, the CDR3 is TGTGCCAGCAGCGTAGCCGGCCGCTCCACAGATACGCAGTATTTT. Translated, it gives CASSVAGRSTDTQYF.